These T cell receptor beta chains were read from a single sample in a study of blood T cell repertoires in COVID-19. Sequenced by immunoSEQ multiplex PCR; TCRdb stores in-frame clones only, minus some. The table lists approximately 240,000 clones, 82% of them singletons. Sequencing was done on a sample of peripheral blood. The receptors stem from a woman at least 80 years old with active or convalescent COVID-19. Each CDR3 is given without its conserved first and last residue. Fields, in order: J gene, D gene, clone size, V gene, CDR3 protein. The D gene is left open where the match is weak. The size entry is marked missing in some rows and otherwise reads once, few, many or a size class.

TRBJ1-1 - - TRBV18 ASSRTLNTEAF
TRBJ2-3 TRBD2 - TRBV27 ASRVLAGGSTDTQY
TRBJ1-6 - once TRBV19 ASSIEGIGSFSPLH
TRBJ2-2 - - TRBV7-9 ASSLVANTGELF
TRBJ2-3 - few TRBV5-1 ASSLDRGTDTQY
TRBJ2-5 - - TRBV5-6 ASSGGPETQY
TRBJ2-3 - - TRBV28 ASSLSEADTQY
TRBJ1-1 - - TRBV27 ASGRTALFTEAF
TRBJ1-4 - - TRBV19 ASSNRGRANEKLF
TRBJ2-7 TRBD1 once TRBV3-1/TRBV3-2 ASSQGQGSYEQY
TRBJ2-5 - - TRBV5-6 ASSLQGPGETQY
TRBJ1-2 - - TRBV2 ASGQGFLGDGYT
TRBJ1-5 - once TRBV15 ATSRDRVNQPQH
TRBJ1-1 - - TRBV6-5 ASRRRGETEAF
TRBJ1-5 TRBD1 - TRBV9 ASSVDYRGEPQH
TRBJ2-7 TRBD2 - TRBV3-1/TRBV3-2 ASSQLAGSSYEQY
TRBJ2-5 - - TRBV24-1 ATSDPSGGLRRGETQY
TRBJ1-1 - - TRBV6-5 ASSYSGGRQGEAF
TRBJ1-1 - - TRBV28 ASSLRLNTEAF
TRBJ1-4 - - TRBV5-1 ASSISTGVTNEKLF
TRBJ1-6 - - TRBV7-2 ASSSNYQTVALH
TRBJ2-5 TRBD2 few TRBV7-2 ASFAASGRAETQY
TRBJ1-2 TRBD1 - TRBV28 ASTRGAGGGYGYT
TRBJ1-6 TRBD1 few TRBV7-2 ASSWAQGEDSPLH
TRBJ2-2 - - TRBV28 ASNTNTGELF
TRBJ1-4 - - TRBV5-1 ASSLDPSGAGGPNLF
TRBJ2-7 TRBD1 - TRBV19 ASSISGTGVEQY
TRBJ2-5 - few TRBV11-2 ASSLDRGSQKAQY
TRBJ2-7 - - TRBV3-1/TRBV3-2 ASSQGWGATYEQY
TRBJ1-6 TRBD1 - TRBV28 ASRGGQGQSSPLH
TRBJ2-1 - - TRBV3-1/TRBV3-2 ASSQEGGLAIFIF
TRBJ2-2 TRBD1 - TRBV29-1 SVGQGASRTGELF
TRBJ2-1 TRBD1 - TRBV18 ASSEGQGGGNEQF
TRBJ1-6 - - TRBV5-1 ASSLSGNSPLH
TRBJ2-5 - - TRBV2 ASRERDSTIN
TRBJ1-3 - - TRBV5-1 ASSSTAGVQGNTIY
TRBJ2-7 - - TRBV4-1 ASSLPGGDSYEQY
TRBJ1-2 - - TRBV28 ASSLGDSNYGYT
TRBJ1-1 - - TRBV28 ASSFEGSSTEAF
TRBJ1-1 - - TRBV27 ASKVGGPGTEAF
TRBJ2-3 TRBD2 - TRBV2 ASSEVSRDYLTTGTDTQY
TRBJ1-1 - - TRBV6-6 ASSYVQKMNTEAF
TRBJ2-3 TRBD2 - TRBV5-1 ASSLLAGGPTDTQY
TRBJ2-1 - - TRBV4-1 ASSLLDSANEQF
TRBJ2-1 - - TRBV14 ASSLNPGNPSSYNEQF
TRBJ2-1 TRBD1 once TRBV2 ASRKAGGSYNEQF
TRBJ2-7 - - TRBV19 ASSSQGPFSYEQY
TRBJ2-1 - - TRBV5-1 ASSLEPSYNEQF
TRBJ2-2 - - TRBV5-6 ASSLVKGLNTGELF
TRBJ2-6 - - TRBV24-1 ATSDFHSGANVLT
TRBJ1-1 - - TRBV10-3 AMSVSMNTEAF
TRBJ1-5 - - TRBV11-2 ASSLGSGNQPQH
TRBJ1-6 TRBD1 - TRBV19 ASSKNPRGQERSPLH